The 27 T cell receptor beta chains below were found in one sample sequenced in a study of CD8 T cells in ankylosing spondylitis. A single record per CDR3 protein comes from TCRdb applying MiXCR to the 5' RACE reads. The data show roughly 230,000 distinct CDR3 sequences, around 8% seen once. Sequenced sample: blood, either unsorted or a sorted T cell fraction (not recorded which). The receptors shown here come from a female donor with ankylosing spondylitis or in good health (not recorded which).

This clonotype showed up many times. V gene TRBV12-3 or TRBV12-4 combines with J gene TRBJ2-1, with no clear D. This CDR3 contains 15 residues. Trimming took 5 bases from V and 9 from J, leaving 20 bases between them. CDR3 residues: CASSRTSPDLAEQFF. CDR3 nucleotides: TGTGCCAGCAGTCGGACCTCACCTGACCTCGCTGAGCAGTTCTTC.

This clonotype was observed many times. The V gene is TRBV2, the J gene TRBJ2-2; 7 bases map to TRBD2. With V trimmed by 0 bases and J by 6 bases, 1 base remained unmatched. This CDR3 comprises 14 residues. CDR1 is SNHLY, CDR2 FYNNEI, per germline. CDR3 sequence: CASSEARGAGELFF. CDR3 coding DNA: TGTGCCAGCAGTGAAGCACGGGGGGCCGGGGAGCTGTTTTTT.

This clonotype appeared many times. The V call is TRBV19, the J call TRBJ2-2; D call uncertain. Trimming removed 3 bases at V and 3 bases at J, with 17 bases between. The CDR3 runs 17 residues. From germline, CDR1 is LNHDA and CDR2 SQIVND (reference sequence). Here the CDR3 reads CASSMRVPGPYTGELFF. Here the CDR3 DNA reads TGTGCCAGTAGTATGCGTGTTCCGGGCCCTTACACCGGGGAGCTGTTTTTT. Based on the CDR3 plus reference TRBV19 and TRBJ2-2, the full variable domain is DGGITQSPKYLFRKEGQNVTLSCEQNLNHDAMYWYRQDPGQGLRLIYYSQIVNDFQKGDIAEGYSVSREKKESFPLTVTSAQKNPTAFYLCASSMRVPGPYTGELFFGEGSRLTVL.

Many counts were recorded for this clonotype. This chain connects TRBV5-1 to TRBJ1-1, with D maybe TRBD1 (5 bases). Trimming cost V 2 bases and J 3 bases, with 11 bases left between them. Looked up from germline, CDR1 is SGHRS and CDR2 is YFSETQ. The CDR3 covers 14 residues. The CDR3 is CASSFASGYTEAFF. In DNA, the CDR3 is TGCGCCAGCAGCTTCGCGTCAGGGTACACTGAAGCTTTCTTT.

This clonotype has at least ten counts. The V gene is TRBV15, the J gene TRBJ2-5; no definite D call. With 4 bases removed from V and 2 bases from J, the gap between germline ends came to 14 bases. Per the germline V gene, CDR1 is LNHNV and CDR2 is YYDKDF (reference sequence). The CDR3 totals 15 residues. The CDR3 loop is CATSNYRAIQETQYF. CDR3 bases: TGTGCCACCAGCAATTACCGGGCAATACAAGAGACCCAGTACTTC. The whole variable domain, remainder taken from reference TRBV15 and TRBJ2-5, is DAMVIQNPRYQVTQFGKPVTLSCSQTLNHNVMYWYQQKSSQAPKLLFHYYDKDFNNEADTPDNFQSRRPNTSFCFLDIRSPGLGDTAMYLCATSNYRAIQETQYFGPGTRLLVL.

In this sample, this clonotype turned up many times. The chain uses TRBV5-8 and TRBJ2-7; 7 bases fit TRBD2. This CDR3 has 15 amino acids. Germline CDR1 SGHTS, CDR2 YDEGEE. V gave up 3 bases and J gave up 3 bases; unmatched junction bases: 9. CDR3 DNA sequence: TGTGCCAGCAGCTCAAGCGGGACCGGGTTCTACGAGCAGTACTTC. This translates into CASSSSGTGFYEQYF.

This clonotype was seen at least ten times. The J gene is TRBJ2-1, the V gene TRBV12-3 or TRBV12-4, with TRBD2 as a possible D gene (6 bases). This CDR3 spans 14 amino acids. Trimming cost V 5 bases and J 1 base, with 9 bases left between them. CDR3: CASSPRGSYNEQFF. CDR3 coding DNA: TGTGCCAGCAGTCCGCGGGGTTCCTACAATGAGCAGTTCTTC.

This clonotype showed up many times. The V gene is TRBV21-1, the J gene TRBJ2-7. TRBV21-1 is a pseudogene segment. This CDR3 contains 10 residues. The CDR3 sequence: CASSKYEQYF. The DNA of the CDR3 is TGTGCCAGCAGCAAGTACGAGCAGTACTTC.

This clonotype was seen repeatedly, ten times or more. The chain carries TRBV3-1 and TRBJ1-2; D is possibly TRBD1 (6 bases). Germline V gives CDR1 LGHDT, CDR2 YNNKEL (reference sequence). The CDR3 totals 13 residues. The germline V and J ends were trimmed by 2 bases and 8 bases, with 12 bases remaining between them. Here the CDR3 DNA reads TGTGCCAGCAGCCAACCACAGGGTCGGGGCTACACCTTC. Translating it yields CASSQPQGRGYTF.

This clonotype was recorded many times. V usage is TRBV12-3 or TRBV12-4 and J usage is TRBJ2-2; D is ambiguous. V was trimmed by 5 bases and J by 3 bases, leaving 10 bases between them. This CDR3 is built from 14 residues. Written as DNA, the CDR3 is TGTGCCAGCAGTCGCGGACGGGACACCGGGGAGCTGTTTTTT. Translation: CASSRGRDTGELFF.

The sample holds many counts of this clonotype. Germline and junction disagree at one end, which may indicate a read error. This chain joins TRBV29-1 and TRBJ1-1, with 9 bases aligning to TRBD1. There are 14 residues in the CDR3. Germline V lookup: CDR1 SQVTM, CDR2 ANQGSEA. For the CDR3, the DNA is TGCAGCGTCGACAGGGGGTACGTGAAGACTGAAGCTTTCTTT. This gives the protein CSVDRGYVKTEAFF. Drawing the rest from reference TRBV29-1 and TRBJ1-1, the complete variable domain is SAVISQKPSRDICQRGTSLTIQCQVDSQVTMMFWYRQQPGQSLTLIATANQGSEATYESGFVIDKFPISRPNLTFSTLTVSNMSPEDSSIYLCSVDRGYVKTEAFFGQGTRLTVV.

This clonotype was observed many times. CDR3 sequence: CSASGGYGYTF. The CDR3 nucleotides are TGCAGTGCTTCAGGGGGCTATGGCTACACCTTC. This chain joins TRBV20-1 and TRBJ1-2, with 7 bases fitting TRBD1. The CDR3 has 11 amino acids. CDR1 and CDR2 from the germline V gene are DFQATT and SNEGSKA (reference sequence). V shed 5 bases, J shed 4 bases, and the junction held 1 base outside the gene matches.

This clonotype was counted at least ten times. Here the CDR3 reads CASSWSDTQYF. As DNA, the CDR3 is TGTGCCAGCAGTTGGTCAGATACGCAGTATTTT. This chain links TRBV12-3 or TRBV12-4 with TRBJ2-3; D is unresolved. V lost 4 bases and J lost 4, with 3 bases in between. This CDR3 is 11 amino acids long.

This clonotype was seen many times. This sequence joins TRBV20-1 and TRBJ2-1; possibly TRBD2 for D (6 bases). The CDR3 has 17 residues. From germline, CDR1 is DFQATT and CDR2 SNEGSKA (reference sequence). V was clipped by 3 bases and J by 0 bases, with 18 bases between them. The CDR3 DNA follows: TGCAGTGCTAGCCCCCCGGCTAGCGCTAGCTCCTACAATGAGCAGTTCTTC. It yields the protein CSASPPASASSYNEQFF.

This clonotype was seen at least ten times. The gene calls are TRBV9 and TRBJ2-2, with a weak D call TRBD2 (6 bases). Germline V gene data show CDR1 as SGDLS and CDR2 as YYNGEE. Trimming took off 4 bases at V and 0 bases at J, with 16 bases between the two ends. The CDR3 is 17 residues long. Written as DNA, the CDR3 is TGTGCCAGCAGCCCCGGCGGGGAATTCCCGAACACCGGGGAGCTGTTTTTT. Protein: CASSPGGEFPNTGELFF.

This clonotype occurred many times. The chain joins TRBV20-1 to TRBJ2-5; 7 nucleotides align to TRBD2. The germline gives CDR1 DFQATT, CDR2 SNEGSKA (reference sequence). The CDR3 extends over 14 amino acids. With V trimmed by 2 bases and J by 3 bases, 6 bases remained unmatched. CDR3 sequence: CSARPSRGEETQYF. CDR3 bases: TGCAGTGCTAGACCATCTCGGGGGGAAGAGACCCAGTACTTC.

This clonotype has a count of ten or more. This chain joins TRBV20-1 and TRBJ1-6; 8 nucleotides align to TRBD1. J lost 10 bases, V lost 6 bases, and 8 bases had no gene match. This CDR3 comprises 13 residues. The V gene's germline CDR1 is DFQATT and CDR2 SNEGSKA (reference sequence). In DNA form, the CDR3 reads TGCAGTGCCACCGGGACAGGTCCCTCACCCCTCCACTTT. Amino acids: CSATGTGPSPLHF.

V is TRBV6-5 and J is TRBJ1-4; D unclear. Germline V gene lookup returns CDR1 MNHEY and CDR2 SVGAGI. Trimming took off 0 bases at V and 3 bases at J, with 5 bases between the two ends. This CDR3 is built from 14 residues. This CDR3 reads CASSYSTANEKLFF. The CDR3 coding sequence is TGTGCCAGCAGTTACTCGACGGCTAATGAAAAACTGTTTTTT.

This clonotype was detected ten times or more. CDR3 nucleotide sequence: TGCAGTGCTGGCGCTAGCGGTCGCACAGATACGCAGTATTTT. Protein product: CSAGASGRTDTQYF. The chain uses TRBV20-1 and TRBJ2-3; 7 bases are shared with TRBD2. J was trimmed by 1 base and V by 5 bases; bases with no gene match: 6. Germline V lookup: CDR1 DFQATT, CDR2 SNEGSKA (reference sequence). This CDR3 has 14 amino acids.

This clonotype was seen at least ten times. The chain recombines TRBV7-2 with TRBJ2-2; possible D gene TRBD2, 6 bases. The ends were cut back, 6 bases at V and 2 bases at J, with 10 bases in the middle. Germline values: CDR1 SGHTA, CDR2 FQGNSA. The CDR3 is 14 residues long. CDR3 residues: CASSNSGNTGELFF. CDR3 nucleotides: TGTGCCAGCAGTAATAGCGGTAACACCGGGGAGCTGTTTTTT. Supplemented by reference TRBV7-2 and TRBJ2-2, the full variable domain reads GAGVSQSPSNKVTEKGKDVELRCDPISGHTALYWYRQSLGQGLEFLIYFQGNSAPDKSGLPSDRFSAERTGGSVSTLTIQRTQQEDSAVYLCASSNSGNTGELFFGEGSRLTVL.

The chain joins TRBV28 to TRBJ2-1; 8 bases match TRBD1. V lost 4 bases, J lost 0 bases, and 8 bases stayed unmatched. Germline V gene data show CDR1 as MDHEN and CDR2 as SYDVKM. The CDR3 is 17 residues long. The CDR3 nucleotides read TGTGCCAGCAGTTCACGGACAGGGACGAGCTCCTACAATGAGCAGTTCTTC. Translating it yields CASSSRTGTSSYNEQFF.

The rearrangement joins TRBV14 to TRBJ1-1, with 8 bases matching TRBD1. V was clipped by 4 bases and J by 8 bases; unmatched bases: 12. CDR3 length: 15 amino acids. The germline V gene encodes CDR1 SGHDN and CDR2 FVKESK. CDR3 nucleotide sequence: TGTGCCAGCAGCCTTCTGACAGGGGAGGTCTACGAAGCTTTCTTT. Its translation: CASSLLTGEVYEAFF.

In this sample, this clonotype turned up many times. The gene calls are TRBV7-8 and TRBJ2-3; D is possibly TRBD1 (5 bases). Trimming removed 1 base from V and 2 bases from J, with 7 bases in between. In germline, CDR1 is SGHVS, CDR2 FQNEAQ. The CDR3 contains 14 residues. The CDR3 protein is CASSLEGFTDTQYF. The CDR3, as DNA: TGTGCCAGCAGCTTAGAGGGGTTCACAGATACGCAGTATTTT.

CDR3 sequence reads: CASSLRSRETQYF. CDR3 nucleotides: TGTGCCAGCAGCTTACGCTCTAGAGAGACCCAGTACTTC. This chain uses TRBV7-2 with TRBJ2-5; no clear D gene. CDR1 is SGHTA and CDR2 is FQGNSA in the germline V gene. Trimming stripped 2 bases from V and 4 bases from J, with 8 bases between. The CDR3 length is 13 residues.

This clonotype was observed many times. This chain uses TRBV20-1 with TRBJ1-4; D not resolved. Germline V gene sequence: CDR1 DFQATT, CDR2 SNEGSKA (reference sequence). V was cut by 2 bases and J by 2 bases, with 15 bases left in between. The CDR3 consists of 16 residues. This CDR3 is CSARSDLGFTNEKLFF. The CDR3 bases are TGCAGTGCTAGATCTGATTTAGGGTTTACTAATGAAAAACTGTTTTTT.

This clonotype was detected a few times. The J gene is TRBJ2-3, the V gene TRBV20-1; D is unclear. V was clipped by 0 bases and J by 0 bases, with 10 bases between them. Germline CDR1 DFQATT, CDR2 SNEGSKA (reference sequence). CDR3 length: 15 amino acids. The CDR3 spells CSARDELSSTDTQYF. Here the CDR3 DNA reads TGCAGTGCTAGAGATGAACTGTCTAGCACAGATACGCAGTATTTT.

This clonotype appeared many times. CDR3 DNA sequence: TGTGCCAGCAGCGGGCCCGGGGCCCGCGGCTATGGCTACACCTTC. Translation: CASSGPGARGYGYTF. The rearrangement joins TRBV9 to TRBJ1-2; the D gene is possibly TRBD1 (5 bases). The germline V gene encodes CDR1 SGDLS and CDR2 YYNGEE. The CDR3 consists of 15 residues. The V and J ends lost 3 bases and 4 bases respectively, with 16 bases between them.